Shown below are 15 T cell receptor beta chains from a single sample sequenced in a study of OX40 agonist ivuxolimab in advanced cancers. Method: immunoSEQ multiplex PCR; TCRdb's copy keeps in-frame clones and lacks some. Seen here are around 73,000 clones, around 89% observed once, and the top ten hold roughly 9.7%. The sample here was CD4+ or CD8+ T cells sorted from blood, taken in a trial of the OX40 agonist ivuxolimab. These TCRs come from an adult with an advanced solid tumor such as melanoma, head and neck, liver or kidney cancer.

The genes are TRBV9 and TRBJ1-2; 7 nucleotides agree with TRBD1. Germline V gene data show CDR1 as SGDLS and CDR2 as YYNGEE. There are 15 residues in the CDR3. The V gene end was trimmed by 3 bases and the J gene end by 4 bases; junction bases not matched to a gene: 9. CDR3 bases: TGTGCCAGCAGCGGCACAGGGGATTCGAGCTATGGCTACACCTTC. Translating it yields CASSGTGDSSYGYTF.

The chain couples TRBV19 to TRBJ1-2; 7 bases are shared with TRBD1. Germline lookup yields CDR1 LNHDA and CDR2 SQIVND (reference sequence). The CDR3 has 16 residues. V was pared by 7 bases and J by 4 bases, with 15 bases of the junction left unmatched. The CDR3 here is CASTLSTRGQGYGYTF. DNA for the CDR3: TGTGCCAGTACCCTATCAACGAGGGGGCAAGGCTATGGCTACACCTTC.

The V and J genes are TRBV7-8 and TRBJ2-1, with D tentatively TRBD2 (5 bases). The CDR3 is 14 residues long. Germline CDR1 is SGHVS and CDR2 is FQNEAQ. Trimming removed 4 bases at V and 9 bases at J, with 16 bases between. The CDR3 spells CASSSLGYEGEQFF. CDR3 nucleotides: TGTGCCAGCAGCTCCCTGGGCTATGAGGGTGAGCAGTTCTTC.

The V gene is TRBV13, the J gene TRBJ2-3; possibly TRBD1 or TRBD2 for D (6 bases each). CDR3 length: 16 residues. V was clipped by 2 bases and J by 5 bases, with 17 bases between them. The germline gives CDR1 PRHDT, CDR2 FYEKMQ (reference sequence). The DNA for the CDR3 is TGTGCCAGCAGCTTACCATGGCAGGGGCGGGGAGATACGCAGTATTTT. It translates to CASSLPWQGRGDTQYF.

This chain connects TRBV7-3 to TRBJ2-2, with 7 bases fitting TRBD1. V trimming: 10 bases; J trimming: 5 bases; junction bases outside the gene matches: 7. The CDR3 sequence is 13 residues long. The germline gives CDR1 SGHTA, CDR2 FQGTGA. The CDR3 here is CATSTGSTGELFF. For the CDR3, the DNA is TGTGCCACCTCGACAGGGTCAACCGGGGAGCTGTTTTTT.

This sequence joins TRBV5-4 and TRBJ1-5; D possibly corresponds to TRBD1 (5 bases). This CDR3 is built from 14 residues. V dropped 4 bases and J dropped 1 base, with 9 bases sitting between them. Germline CDR1 is SGHNT and CDR2 is YYREEE (reference sequence). CDR3 in DNA: TGTGCCAGCAGCGTCGAGGGGAGCAATCAGCCCCAGCATTTT. Amino acids: CASSVEGSNQPQHF.

This clone was seen only once. The rearrangement links TRBV7-9 to TRBJ1-3, with D unresolved. Per the germline V gene, CDR1 is SEHNR and CDR2 is FQNEAQ (reference sequence). The CDR3 extends over 19 amino acids. The ends were cut back, 2 bases at V and 2 bases at J, with 22 bases in the middle. For the CDR3, the DNA is TGTGCCAGCAGCTTATTCGCCCTCCTCGGTGGAGGGCCTGGAAACACCATATATTTT. It yields the protein CASSLFALLGGGPGNTIYF.

This chain uses TRBV10-2 with TRBJ2-7; D remains unclear. This CDR3 contains 10 residues. CDR1 is WSHSY and CDR2 is SAAADI in the germline V gene. V was trimmed by 6 bases and J by 3 bases, leaving 3 bases between them. CDR3 bases: TGCGCCAGCAGAGACTACGAGCAGTACTTC. Translation: CASRDYEQYF.

The gene calls are TRBV4-1 and TRBJ2-3, with D tentatively TRBD2 (7 bases). The germline CDR1 and CDR2 sequences are MGHRA and YSYEKL. This CDR3 region has 15 residues. V gave up 1 base and J gave up 6 bases, with 14 bases separating them. CDR3 sequence: CASSQVGGAGDTQYF. CDR3 sequence (DNA): TGCGCCAGCAGCCAAGTTGGGGGGGCAGGGGATACGCAGTATTTT.

Turning to this clone: Other DNA variants within this sample encode the same CDR3. This sequence joins TRBV19 and TRBJ2-2; D unclear. Per germline, CDR1 LNHDA and CDR2 SQIVND (reference sequence). The CDR3 totals 14 residues. Trimming pared 3 bases from V and 1 base from J, leaving 6 bases between. The CDR3 sequence is CASSIGGNTGELFF. CDR3 sequence (DNA): TGTGCCAGTAGTATCGGCGGGAACACCGGGGAGCTGTTTTTT.

V gene TRBV29-1 combines with J gene TRBJ1-2, with a tentative D call TRBD1 (5 bases). This CDR3 comprises 13 residues. Germline lookup yields CDR1 SQVTM and CDR2 ANQGSEA. Trimming left V 5 bases short and J 2 bases short, with 12 bases between. The CDR3 DNA sequence: TGCAGCGTTTGGGACCAATGGAACTATGGCTACACCTTC. Translation: CSVWDQWNYGYTF.

V is TRBV4-1 and J is TRBJ2-3, with D perhaps TRBD2 (6 bases). Germline-derived CDR1 and CDR2 are MGHRA and YSYEKL. The CDR3 totals 13 residues. V was trimmed by 5 bases and J by 5 bases, leaving 11 bases between them. The CDR3 region is CASSGGSEDTQYF. The CDR3 region has the DNA TGCGCCAGCAGCGGAGGGAGTGAAGATACGCAGTATTTT.

The CDR3 region is CASSVPADGTSGPPYEQYF. The CDR3 region has the DNA TGTGCCAGCAGCGTCCCCGCCGACGGGACTAGCGGCCCACCCTACGAGCAGTACTTC. V and J are TRBV9 and TRBJ2-7; 11 bases map to TRBD2. Trimming at V came to 2 bases and at J to 2 bases, leaving 15 bases not matched to a gene. Germline-derived CDR1 and CDR2 are SGDLS and YYNGEE. The CDR3 spans 19 residues.

This chain links TRBV7-9 with TRBJ1-2; D call uncertain. CDR3 length: 16 amino acids. Trimming took off 5 bases at V and 2 bases at J, with 18 bases between the two ends. The germline gives CDR1 SEHNR, CDR2 FQNEAQ (reference sequence). In nucleotides, the CDR3 is TGTGCCAGCAGCGATATAGTTATGGGTACCAACTATGGCTACACCTTC. Protein product: CASSDIVMGTNYGYTF.

The V call is TRBV6-1, the J call TRBJ2-7, with TRBD2 matching 8 bases. The germline V gene encodes CDR1 MNHNS and CDR2 SASEGT. V trimming: 2 bases; J trimming: 3 bases; junction bases outside the gene matches: 18. This CDR3 spans 19 amino acids. Here the CDR3 reads CASSENPIWTSPTGYEQYF. CDR3 DNA sequence: TGTGCCAGCAGTGAAAACCCCATTTGGACTAGCCCTACTGGCTACGAGCAGTACTTC.